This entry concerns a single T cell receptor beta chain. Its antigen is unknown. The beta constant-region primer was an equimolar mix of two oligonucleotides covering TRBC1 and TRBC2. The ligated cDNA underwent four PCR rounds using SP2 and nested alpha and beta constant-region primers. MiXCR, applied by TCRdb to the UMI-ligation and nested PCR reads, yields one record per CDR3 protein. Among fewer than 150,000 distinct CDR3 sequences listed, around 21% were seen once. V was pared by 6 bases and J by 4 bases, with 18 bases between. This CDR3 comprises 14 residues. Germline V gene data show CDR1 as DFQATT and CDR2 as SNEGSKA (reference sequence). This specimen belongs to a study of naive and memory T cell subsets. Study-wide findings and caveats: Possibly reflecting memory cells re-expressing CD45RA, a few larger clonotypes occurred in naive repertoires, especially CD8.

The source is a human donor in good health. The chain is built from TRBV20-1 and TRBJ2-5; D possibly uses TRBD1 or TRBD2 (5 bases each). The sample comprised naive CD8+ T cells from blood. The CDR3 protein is CSAGAGAGRETQYF. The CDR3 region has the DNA TGCAGTGCCGGGGCCGGGGCAGGGAGAGAGACCCAGTACTTC.